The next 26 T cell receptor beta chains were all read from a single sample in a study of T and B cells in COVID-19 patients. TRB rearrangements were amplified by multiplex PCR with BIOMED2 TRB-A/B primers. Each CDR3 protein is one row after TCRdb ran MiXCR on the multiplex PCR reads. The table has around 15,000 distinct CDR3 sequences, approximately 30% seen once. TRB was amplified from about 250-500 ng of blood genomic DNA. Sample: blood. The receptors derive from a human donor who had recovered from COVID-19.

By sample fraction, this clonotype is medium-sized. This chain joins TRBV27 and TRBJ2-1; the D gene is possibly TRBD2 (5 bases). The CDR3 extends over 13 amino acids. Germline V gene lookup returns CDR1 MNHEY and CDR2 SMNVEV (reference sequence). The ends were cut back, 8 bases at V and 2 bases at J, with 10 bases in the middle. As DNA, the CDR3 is TGTGCCAGCCGAGGGAAACCCTACAATGAGCAGTTCTTC. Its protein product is CASRGKPYNEQFF.

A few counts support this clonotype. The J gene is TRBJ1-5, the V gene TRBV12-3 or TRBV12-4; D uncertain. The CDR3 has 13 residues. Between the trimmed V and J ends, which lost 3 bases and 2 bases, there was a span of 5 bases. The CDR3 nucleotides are TGTGCCAGCAGTTTCCAGGGCAATCAGCCCCAGCATTTT. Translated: CASSFQGNQPQHF.

CDR3 loop: CASSFREIWTGDNEQFF. As DNA, the CDR3 is TGTGCCAGCTCATTCAGGGAAATCTGGACCGGGGACAATGAGCAGTTCTTC. The chain employs TRBV18 and TRBJ2-1; D tentatively reads TRBD1 or TRBD2 (5 bases each). The CDR3 totals 17 residues. Trimming removed 5 bases from V and 5 bases from J, with 22 bases in between. Germline V lookup: CDR1 KGHSH, CDR2 LQKENI.

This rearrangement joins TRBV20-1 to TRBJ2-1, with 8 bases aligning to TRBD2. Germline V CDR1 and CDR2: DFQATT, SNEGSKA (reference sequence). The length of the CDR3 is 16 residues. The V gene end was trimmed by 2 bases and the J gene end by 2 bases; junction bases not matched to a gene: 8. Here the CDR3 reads CSARRAGTSPYNEQFF. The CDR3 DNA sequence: TGCAGTGCTAGAAGAGCCGGGACTAGTCCCTACAATGAGCAGTTCTTC.

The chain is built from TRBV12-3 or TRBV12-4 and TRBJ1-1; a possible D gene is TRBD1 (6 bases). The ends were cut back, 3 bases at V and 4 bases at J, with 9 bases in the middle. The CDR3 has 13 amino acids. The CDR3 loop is CASSLSRGTEAFF. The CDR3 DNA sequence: TGTGCCAGCAGTTTGTCCAGGGGCACTGAAGCTTTCTTT.

CDR3 residues: CASSLLAGGPNEQFF. CDR3 DNA sequence: TGTGCCAGCAGTCTACTAGCGGGAGGGCCCAATGAGCAGTTCTTC. This chain connects TRBV6-5 to TRBJ2-1; 13 bases are a match to TRBD2. Germline CDR1 is MNHEY and CDR2 is SVGAGI. This CDR3 comprises 15 residues. J was trimmed by 6 bases and V by 5 bases; bases with no gene match: 4.

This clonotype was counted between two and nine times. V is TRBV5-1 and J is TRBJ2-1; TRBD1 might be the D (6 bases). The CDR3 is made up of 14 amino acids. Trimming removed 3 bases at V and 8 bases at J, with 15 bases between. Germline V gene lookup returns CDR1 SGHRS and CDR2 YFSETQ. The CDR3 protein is CASSSGHETDEQFF. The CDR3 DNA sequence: TGCGCCAGCAGCTCGGGACACGAAACAGATGAGCAGTTCTTC.

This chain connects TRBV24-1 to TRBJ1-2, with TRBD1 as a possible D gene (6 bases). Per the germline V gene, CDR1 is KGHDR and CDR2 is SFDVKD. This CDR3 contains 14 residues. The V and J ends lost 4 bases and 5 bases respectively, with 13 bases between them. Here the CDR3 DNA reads TGTGCCACCAGTGACTCGGACAGAGCATATGGCTACACCTTC. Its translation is CATSDSDRAYGYTF.

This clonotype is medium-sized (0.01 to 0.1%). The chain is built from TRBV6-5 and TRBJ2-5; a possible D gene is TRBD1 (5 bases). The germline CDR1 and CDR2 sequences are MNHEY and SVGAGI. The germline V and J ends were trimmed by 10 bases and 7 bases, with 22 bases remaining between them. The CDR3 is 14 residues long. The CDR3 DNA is TGTGCCACCATGGAACCGCAGGGTATTGTGACCCAGTACTTC. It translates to CATMEPQGIVTQYF.

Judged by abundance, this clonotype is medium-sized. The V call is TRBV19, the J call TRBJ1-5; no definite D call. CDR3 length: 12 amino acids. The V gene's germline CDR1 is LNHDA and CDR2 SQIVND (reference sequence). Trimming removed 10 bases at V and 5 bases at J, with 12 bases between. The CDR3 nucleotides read TGTGCCACCGACAATAGGGATCAGCCCCAGCATTTT. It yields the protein CATDNRDQPQHF.

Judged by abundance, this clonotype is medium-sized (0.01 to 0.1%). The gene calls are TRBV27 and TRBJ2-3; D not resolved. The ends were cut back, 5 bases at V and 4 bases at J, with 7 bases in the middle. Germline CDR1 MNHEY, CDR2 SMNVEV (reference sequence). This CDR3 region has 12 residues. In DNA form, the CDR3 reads TGTGCCAGCAGTGCCGTTTCAGATACGCAGTATTTT. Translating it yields CASSAVSDTQYF.

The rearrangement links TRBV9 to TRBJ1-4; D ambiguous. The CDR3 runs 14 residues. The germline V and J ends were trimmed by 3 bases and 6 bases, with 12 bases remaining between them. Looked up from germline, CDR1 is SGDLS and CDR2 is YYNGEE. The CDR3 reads CASSARSYDEKLFF. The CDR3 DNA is TGTGCCAGCAGCGCTAGGAGTTATGATGAAAAACTGTTTTTT.

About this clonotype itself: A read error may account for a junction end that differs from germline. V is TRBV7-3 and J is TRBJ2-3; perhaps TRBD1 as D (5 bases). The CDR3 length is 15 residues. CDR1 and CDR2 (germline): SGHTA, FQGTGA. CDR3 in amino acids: CASTPTEQVTDTQYF. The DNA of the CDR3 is TGCGCCAGCACCCCGACAGAACAAGTCACAGATACGCAGTATTTT.

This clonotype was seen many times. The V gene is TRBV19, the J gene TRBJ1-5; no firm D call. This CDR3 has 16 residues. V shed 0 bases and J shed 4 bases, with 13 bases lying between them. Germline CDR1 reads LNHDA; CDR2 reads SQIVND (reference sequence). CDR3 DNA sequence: TGTGCCAGTAGTATAGAGGGAGGGAGGATGAATCAGCCCCAGCATTTT. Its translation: CASSIEGGRMNQPQHF.

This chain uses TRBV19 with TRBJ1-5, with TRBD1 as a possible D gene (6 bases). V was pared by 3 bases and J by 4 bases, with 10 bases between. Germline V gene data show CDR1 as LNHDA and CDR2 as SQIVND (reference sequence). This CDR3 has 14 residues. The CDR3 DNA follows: TGTGCCAGTAGTATGGGGACACCTAATCAGCCCCAGCATTTT. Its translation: CASSMGTPNQPQHF.

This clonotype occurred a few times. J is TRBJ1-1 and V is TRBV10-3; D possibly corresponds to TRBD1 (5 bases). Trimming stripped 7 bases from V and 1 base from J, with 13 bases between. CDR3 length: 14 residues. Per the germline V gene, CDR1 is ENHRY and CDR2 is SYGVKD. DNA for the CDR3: TGTGCCATCAATAGGGGTAGAGAGAACACTGAAGCTTTCTTT. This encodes CAINRGRENTEAFF.

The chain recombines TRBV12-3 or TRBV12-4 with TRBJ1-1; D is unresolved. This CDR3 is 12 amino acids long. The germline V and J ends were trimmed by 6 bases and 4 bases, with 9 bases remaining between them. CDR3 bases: TGTGCCAGCAGGGAGGGTCGCACTGAAGCTTTCTTT. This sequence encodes CASREGRTEAFF.

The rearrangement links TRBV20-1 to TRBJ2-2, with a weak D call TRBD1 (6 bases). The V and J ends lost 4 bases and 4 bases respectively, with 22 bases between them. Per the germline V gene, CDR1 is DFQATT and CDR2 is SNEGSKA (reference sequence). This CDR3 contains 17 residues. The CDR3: CSAKSRDTWASTGELFF. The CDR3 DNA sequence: TGCAGTGCTAAATCCCGGGACACCTGGGCGTCCACCGGGGAGCTGTTTTTT.

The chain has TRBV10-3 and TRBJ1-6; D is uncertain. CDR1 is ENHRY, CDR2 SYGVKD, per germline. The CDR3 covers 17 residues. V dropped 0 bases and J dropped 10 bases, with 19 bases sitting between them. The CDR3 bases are TGTGCCATCAGTGAGTCACTCTCTGGGATCACCCGGTCACCCCTCCACTTT. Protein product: CAISESLSGITRSPLHF.

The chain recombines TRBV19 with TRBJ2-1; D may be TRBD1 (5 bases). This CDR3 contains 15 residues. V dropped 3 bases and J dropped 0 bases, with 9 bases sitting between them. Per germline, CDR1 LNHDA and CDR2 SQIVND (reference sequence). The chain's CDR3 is CASSMYRSSYNEQFF. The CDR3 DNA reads TGTGCCAGTAGTATGTACAGGAGCTCCTACAATGAGCAGTTCTTC.

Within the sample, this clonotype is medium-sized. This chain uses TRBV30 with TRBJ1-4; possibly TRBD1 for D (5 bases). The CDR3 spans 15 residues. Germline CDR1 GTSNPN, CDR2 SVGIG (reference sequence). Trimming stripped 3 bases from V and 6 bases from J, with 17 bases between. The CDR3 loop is CAWSSARGSYEKLFF. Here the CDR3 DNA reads TGTGCCTGGAGCTCGGCAAGGGGAAGCTATGAAAAACTGTTTTTT.

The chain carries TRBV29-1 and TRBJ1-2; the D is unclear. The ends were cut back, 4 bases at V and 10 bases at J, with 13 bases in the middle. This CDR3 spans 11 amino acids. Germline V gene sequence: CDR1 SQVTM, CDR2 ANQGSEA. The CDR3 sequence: CSVGEMRDYTF. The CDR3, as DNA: TGCAGCGTTGGAGAGATGCGTGACTACACCTTC.

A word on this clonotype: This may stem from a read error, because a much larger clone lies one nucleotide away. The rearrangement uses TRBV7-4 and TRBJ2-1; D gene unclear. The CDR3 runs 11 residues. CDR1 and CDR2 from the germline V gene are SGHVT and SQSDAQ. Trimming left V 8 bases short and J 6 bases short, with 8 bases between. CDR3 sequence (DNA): TGTGCCAGCGACGGCCTCAATGAGCAGTTCTTC. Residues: CASDGLNEQFF. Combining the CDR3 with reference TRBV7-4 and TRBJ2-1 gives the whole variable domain GAGVSQSPRYKVAKRGRDVALRCDSISGHVTLYWYRQTLGQGSEVLTYSQSDAQRDKSGRPSGRFSAERPERSVSTLKIQRTEQGDSAVYLCASDGLNEQFFGPGTRLTVL.

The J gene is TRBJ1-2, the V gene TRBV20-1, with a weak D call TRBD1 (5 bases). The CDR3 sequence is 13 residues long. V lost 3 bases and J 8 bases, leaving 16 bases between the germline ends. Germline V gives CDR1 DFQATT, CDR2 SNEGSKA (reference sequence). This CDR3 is CSASRDGGWGYTF. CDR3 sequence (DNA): TGCAGTGCTAGCCGGGACGGCGGCTGGGGCTACACCTTC.

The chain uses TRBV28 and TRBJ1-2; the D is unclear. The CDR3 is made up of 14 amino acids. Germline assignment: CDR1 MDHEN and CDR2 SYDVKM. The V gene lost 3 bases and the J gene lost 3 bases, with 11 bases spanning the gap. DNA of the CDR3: TGTGCCAGCAGTTTTCATCAGGTCTACTATGGCTACACCTTC. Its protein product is CASSFHQVYYGYTF.

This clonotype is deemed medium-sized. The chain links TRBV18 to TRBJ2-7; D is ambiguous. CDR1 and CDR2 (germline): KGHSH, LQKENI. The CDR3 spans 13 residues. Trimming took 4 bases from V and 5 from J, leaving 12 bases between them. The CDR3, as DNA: TGTGCCAGCTCACTAGCCGGGTCAGACGAGCAGTACTTC. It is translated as CASSLAGSDEQYF.